The 32 T cell receptor beta chains below all came from one sample that was sequenced in a study of Tregs in tolerant kidney transplant recipients. Some clones are missing from TCRdb's copy, which holds only in-frame ones; the method was immunoSEQ multiplex PCR. The table has over 60,000 clones, about 98% seen once. The material sequenced was CD4+ T cells from blood, taken before the transplant. These receptors came from a human donor who received a combined kidney and bone marrow transplant.

The chain joins TRBV27 to TRBJ2-2, with TRBD1 matching 8 bases. V trimming: 5 bases; J trimming: 4 bases; junction bases outside the gene matches: 3. Germline V gene lookup returns CDR1 MNHEY and CDR2 SMNVEV (reference sequence). There are 14 residues in the CDR3. The CDR3 loop is CASSLTGGTGELFF. CDR3 DNA: TGTGCCAGCAGTCTAACAGGGGGCACCGGGGAGCTGTTTTTT.

The V call is TRBV6-6, the J call TRBJ2-7; TRBD2 matches 13 bases. J gave up 4 bases and V 5 bases, and 5 bases lay outside the gene matches. The CDR3 has 15 residues. Per germline, CDR1 MNHNY and CDR2 SVGAGI (reference sequence). CDR3 sequence (DNA): TGTGCCAGCAGTCCACGGACTAGCGGGAGATACGAGCAGTACTTC. Translated, it gives CASSPRTSGRYEQYF.

This clone was observed a single time. V gene TRBV28 combines with J gene TRBJ2-7, with D tentatively TRBD1 (5 bases). Germline V gene data show CDR1 as MDHEN and CDR2 as SYDVKM. This CDR3 is 12 amino acids long. Deletions cut 2 bases from V and 3 bases from J, with 5 bases between. The CDR3 protein is CASSLQGYEQYF. CDR3 nucleotide sequence: TGTGCCAGCAGTTTACAGGGCTACGAGCAGTACTTC.

The chain uses TRBV5-4 and TRBJ2-1; 9 nucleotides line up with TRBD2. The J segment lost 4 bases and the V segment lost 9 bases, leaving 17 bases of the junction unmatched. This CDR3 has 17 amino acids. In germline, CDR1 is SGHNT, CDR2 YYREEE (reference sequence). CDR3 residues: CATTEGSGGRLYNEQFF. The DNA of the CDR3 is TGTGCCACCACCGAGGGTAGCGGGGGAAGACTATACAATGAGCAGTTCTTC. Variable domain in full (rest from reference TRBV5-4 and TRBJ2-1): ETGVTQSPTHLIKTRGQQVTLRCSSQSGHNTVSWYQQALGQGPQFIFQYYREEENGRGNFPPRFSGLQFPNYSSELNVNALELDDSALYLCATTEGSGGRLYNEQFFGPGTRLTVL.

The chain couples TRBV7-6 to TRBJ2-3, with TRBD2 identical over 7 bases. The CDR3 loop spans 16 amino acids. Germline V gene lookup returns CDR1 SGHVS and CDR2 FNYEAQ. The V gene end was trimmed by 4 bases and the J gene end by 1 base; junction bases not matched to a gene: 8. The CDR3 here is CASSSSAGPGTDTQYF. Written as DNA, the CDR3 is TGTGCCAGCAGCTCCTCAGCGGGACCTGGCACAGATACGCAGTATTTT.

The chain employs TRBV12-1 and TRBJ2-4; TRBD1 is the table's D call and was not checked against the DNA. TRBV12-1 is shown as a pseudogene. This CDR3 is 18 amino acids long. The CDR3 is CASSPWDRGVLAKNIQYF. In DNA form, the CDR3 reads TGTGCCAGCAGCCCCTGGGACAGGGGAGTGCTAGCCAAAAACATTCAGTACTTC.

J is TRBJ1-1 and V is TRBV5-4, with 8 nucleotides matching TRBD1. CDR3 length equals 14 residues. Germline CDR1 reads SGHNT; CDR2 reads YYREEE (reference sequence). Trimming removed 4 bases from V and 6 bases from J; junction bases left unmatched: 8. The CDR3 coding sequence is TGTGCCAGCAGCACGCAGGGGGCGCGTTCTGAAGCTTTCTTT. This encodes CASSTQGARSEAFF.

This clone was seen once. The CDR3 DNA sequence: TGCGCCAGCAGCGCGGTTACAGGGGCCGGGGCCAACGTCCTGACTTTC. Residues: CASSAVTGAGANVLTF. V and J are TRBV5-1 and TRBJ2-6; TRBD1 agrees at 7 bases. The J segment lost 4 bases and the V segment lost 4 bases, leaving 8 bases of the junction unmatched. The CDR3 consists of 16 residues. Germline V gene sequence: CDR1 SGHRS, CDR2 YFSETQ.

The V gene is TRBV19, the J gene TRBJ1-1, with TRBD1 matching over 7 bases. The CDR3 has 15 amino acids. Germline CDR1 LNHDA, CDR2 SQIVND (reference sequence). Trimming cost V 5 bases and J 5 bases; bases outside gene matches: 11. The CDR3 DNA is TGTGCCAGTAGTCCGACCGCAACACAGGGGACTGAAGCTTTCTTT. Its translation is CASSPTATQGTEAFF.

The V call is TRBV15, the J call TRBJ1-6; D not resolved. Germline V gene sequence: CDR1 LNHNV, CDR2 YYDKDF (reference sequence). CDR3 length: 15 amino acids. The V end lost 0 bases, the J end lost 0 bases, and 3 bases lay between the germline ends. The CDR3 region has the DNA TGTGCCACCAGCAGAGACAGCTCCTATAATTCACCCCTCCACTTT. Amino acids: CATSRDSSYNSPLHF.

J is TRBJ2-2 and V is TRBV28, with TRBD1 matching over 12 bases. V lost 6 bases, J lost 5 bases, and 13 bases stayed unmatched. The CDR3 runs to 18 residues. Germline CDR1 and CDR2: MDHEN and SYDVKM. The DNA of the CDR3 is TGTGCCAGCAGCCGCCTAGGTGGGGGACAGGGGGCAACCGGGGAGCTGTTTTTT. Amino acids: CASSRLGGGQGATGELFF.

This clone has a single count. This chain connects TRBV2 to TRBJ1-2; 7 nucleotides match TRBD1. J gave up 1 base and V 6 bases, and 5 bases lay outside the gene matches. The CDR3 covers 14 residues. CDR1 is SNHLY and CDR2 is FYNNEI in the germline V gene. DNA of the CDR3: TGTGCCAGCAGCGAGGACAGGTTTAACTATGGCTACACCTTC. This sequence encodes CASSEDRFNYGYTF. Full variable domain (remainder filled in from reference TRBV2 and TRBJ1-2): EPEVTQTPSHQVTQMGQEVILRCVPISNHLYFYWYRQILGQKVEFLVSFYNNEISEKSEIFDDQFSVERPDGSNFTLKIRSTKLEDSAMYFCASSEDRFNYGYTFGSGTRLTVV.

The chain recombines TRBV19 with TRBJ2-5; TRBD1 matches at 9 bases. Germline V CDR1 and CDR2: LNHDA, SQIVND (reference sequence). With V trimmed by 5 bases and J by 3 bases, 4 bases remained unmatched. CDR3 size: 14 residues. Written as DNA, the CDR3 is TGTGCCAGTAGTCTAACAGGGGGCGAAGAGACCCAGTACTTC. Its protein is CASSLTGGEETQYF.

CDR3: CAISGTGGDQPQHF. In DNA, the CDR3 is TGTGCCATCAGTGGGACAGGGGGCGATCAGCCCCAGCATTTT. The chain couples TRBV10-3 to TRBJ1-5; 11 nucleotides agree with TRBD1. The trim removed 4 bases at V and 5 bases at J, leaving 1 base unmatched. The CDR3 is 14 residues long. Germline V gives CDR1 ENHRY, CDR2 SYGVKD.

The chain employs TRBV7-6 and TRBJ2-2; the D is unclear. Germline CDR1 SGHVS, CDR2 FNYEAQ. This CDR3 has 18 amino acids. Trimming cost V 1 base and J 1 base, with 16 bases left between them. Here the CDR3 DNA reads TGTGCCAGCAGCTTAGGAATCAGTTCGACATTGAACACCGGGGAGCTGTTTTTT. Protein product: CASSLGISSTLNTGELFF.

The chain carries TRBV7-7 and TRBJ1-1; D is unclear. Per germline, CDR1 SSHAT and CDR2 FNYEAQ (reference sequence). Trimming shortened V by 4 bases and J by 0 bases, and 6 bases separated the two germline ends. This CDR3 contains 13 residues. CDR3 in amino acids: CASSSQVNTEAFF. The CDR3, as DNA: TGTGCCAGCAGCTCCCAGGTGAACACTGAAGCTTTCTTT.

The chain recombines TRBV2 with TRBJ2-3, with 14 bases aligning to TRBD2. The V gene's germline CDR1 is SNHLY and CDR2 FYNNEI. Trimming took 2 bases from V and 5 from J; bases not matched to a gene: 3. The CDR3 contains 16 residues. This CDR3 reads CASSEPTSGRVDTQYF. CDR3 nucleotide sequence: TGTGCCAGCAGTGAACCGACTAGCGGGAGGGTAGATACGCAGTATTTT.

The rearrangement links TRBV5-1 to TRBJ2-2; 8 bases align to TRBD1. The junction had 5 bases not matched to a gene; V was cut back by 4 bases and J by 3 bases. Germline CDR1 SGHRS, CDR2 YFSETQ. CDR3 length: 15 residues. The CDR3 loop reads CASSPTGVYTGELFF. The CDR3 DNA reads TGCGCCAGCAGCCCGACAGGGGTGTACACCGGGGAGCTGTTTTTT.

The rearrangement joins TRBV25-1 to TRBJ1-3; D gene uncertain. CDR1 and CDR2 (germline): MGHDK, SYGVNS. The ends were cut back, 1 base at V and 7 bases at J, with 14 bases in the middle. The CDR3 extends over 15 amino acids. CDR3 nucleotide sequence: TGTGCCAGCAGTGAATCGAACGGCCTGAGGAACACCATATATTTT. It specifies CASSESNGLRNTIYF.

The chain has TRBV5-1 and TRBJ2-5, with a tentative D call TRBD2 (5 bases). The CDR3 has 15 residues. V was shortened by 0 bases and J by 2 bases, with 11 bases between the two germline ends. Germline CDR1 reads SGHRS; CDR2 reads YFSETQ. The CDR3, as DNA: TGCGCCAGCAGCTTGGCAGCGAGGGAGCAAGAGACCCAGTACTTC. Translated, it gives CASSLAAREQETQYF.

This clone was seen only a few times. The J gene is TRBJ1-4, the V gene TRBV2, with a weak D call TRBD1 (6 bases). Germline V gene sequence: CDR1 SNHLY, CDR2 FYNNEI. The CDR3 spans 15 residues. V was shortened by 6 bases and J by 4 bases, with 15 bases between the two germline ends. The CDR3 spells CASSWGGGYNEKLFF. The CDR3 nucleotides read TGTGCCAGCAGCTGGGGGGGCGGTTATAATGAAAAACTGTTTTTT.

The J gene is TRBJ2-3, the V gene TRBV7-6; 7 bases line up with TRBD1. J gave up 2 bases and V 3 bases, and 2 bases lay outside the gene matches. The CDR3 totals 14 residues. Germline values: CDR1 SGHVS, CDR2 FNYEAQ. This CDR3 is CASSLGQYTDTQYF. The CDR3 DNA reads TGTGCCAGCAGCTTGGGACAGTACACAGATACGCAGTATTTT.

CDR3 loop: CASSWTGEVGTGELFF. The CDR3, as DNA: TGTGCCAGCAGCTGGACAGGGGAAGTGGGGACCGGGGAGCTGTTTTTT. The V and J genes are TRBV9 and TRBJ2-2; 9 bases line up with TRBD1. J was trimmed by 5 bases and V by 4 bases; bases with no gene match: 9. This CDR3 has 16 amino acids. Germline loops: CDR1 SGDLS, CDR2 YYNGEE.

This clone came up once. This chain uses TRBV7-3 with TRBJ2-2, with 7 bases that match TRBD1. The CDR3 covers 15 residues. V lost 4 bases, J lost 3 bases, and 5 bases stayed unmatched. The germline V gene encodes CDR1 SGHTA and CDR2 FQGTGA. CDR3 in amino acids: CASSSTGSDTGELFF. The DNA for the CDR3 is TGTGCCAGCAGCTCGACAGGGTCGGACACCGGGGAGCTGTTTTTT.

The V gene is TRBV5-1, the J gene TRBJ1-1; the D gene is possibly TRBD1 (6 bases). The CDR3 loop spans 14 amino acids. V was pared by 0 bases and J by 4 bases, with 10 bases between. CDR1 and CDR2 (germline): SGHRS, YFSETQ. The CDR3 DNA reads TGCGCCAGCAGCTTGGCCAAGGGGGTCACTGAAGCTTTCTTT. It codes for CASSLAKGVTEAFF.

V gene TRBV11-3 combines with J gene TRBJ2-5; possibly TRBD1 for D (6 bases). CDR1 and CDR2 (germline): SGHNT, YENEEA. The CDR3 spans 14 residues. The V gene lost 5 bases and the J gene lost 0 bases, with 10 bases spanning the gap. The CDR3 sequence: CASSATGYQETQYF. The CDR3 nucleotides are TGTGCCAGCAGCGCTACAGGGTACCAAGAGACCCAGTACTTC. Drawing the rest from reference TRBV11-3 and TRBJ2-5, the complete variable domain is EAGVVQSPRYKIIEKKQPVAFWCNPISGHNTLYWYLQNLGQGPELLIRYENEEAVDDSQLPKDRFSAERLKGVDSTLKIQPAELGDSAVYLCASSATGYQETQYFGPGTRLLVL.

The chain is built from TRBV18 and TRBJ1-1; 7 bases line up with TRBD1. The CDR3 runs to 13 residues. The trim removed 6 bases at V and 1 base at J, leaving 2 bases unmatched. Germline V gives CDR1 KGHSH, CDR2 LQKENI. DNA for the CDR3: TGTGCCAGCTCGCGGACAGGGAACACTGAAGCTTTCTTT. It codes for CASSRTGNTEAFF.

V usage is TRBV11-1 and J usage is TRBJ2-2; D is ambiguous. CDR1 and CDR2 (germline): SGHAT, FQDESV (reference sequence). The CDR3 has 14 residues. Trimming stripped 0 bases from V and 4 bases from J, with 6 bases between. For the CDR3, the DNA is TGTGCCAGCAGCTTAGCGAGCGTCACCGGGGAGCTGTTTTTT. It is translated as CASSLASVTGELFF.

The chain links TRBV11-3 to TRBJ2-1; the D gene is possibly TRBD2 (7 bases). Trimming cost V 1 base and J 9 bases, with 16 bases left between them. The CDR3 is 15 residues long. Germline assignment: CDR1 SGHNT and CDR2 YENEEA. The CDR3 reads CASSLVRGALSEQFF. The CDR3 DNA is TGTGCCAGCAGCTTAGTCCGGGGGGCGCTTAGTGAGCAGTTCTTC.

The chain employs TRBV5-1 and TRBJ1-2, with TRBD1 matching over 7 bases. The CDR3 is made up of 14 amino acids. V shed 0 bases, J shed 3 bases, and the junction held 2 bases outside the gene matches. Germline V CDR1 and CDR2: SGHRS, YFSETQ. The CDR3 bases are TGCGCCAGCAGCTTGGCCAGGGGGGACTATGGCTACACCTTC. Protein: CASSLARGDYGYTF.

This chain uses TRBV10-2 with TRBJ1-5; no firm D call. Trimming took 0 bases from V and 2 from J, leaving 8 bases between them. Germline values: CDR1 WSHSY, CDR2 SAAADI. The CDR3 sequence is 15 residues long. The DNA of the CDR3 is TGCGCCAGCAGTGAGTCAAGGGAGGGCAATCAGCCCCAGCATTTT. This gives the protein CASSESREGNQPQHF.

The chain is built from TRBV6-5 and TRBJ2-7, with 9 bases aligning to TRBD2. V lost 6 bases, J lost 5 bases, and 11 bases stayed unmatched. This CDR3 is 15 amino acids long. Germline CDR1 MNHEY, CDR2 SVGAGI. The CDR3 coding sequence is TGTGCCAGCAGCTACAGGCGGGGGGGCGGGGACGAGCAGTACTTC. Encoded protein: CASSYRRGGGDEQYF.